This T cell receptor (beta chain) was identified in a study of CD8+CD57+ T cells in acquired aplastic anemia. The V gene's germline CDR1 is SGHAT and CDR2 FQNNGV. The CDR3 covers 16 residues. After removal of 8 bases from V and 2 bases from J, the junction contained 13 bases not matched to a gene. The template used for profiling TCR beta VDJ and CDR3 was genomic DNA. Using its own MiXCR run on the reads, TCRdb lists one record per CDR3 protein. In the table there are about 180,000 distinct CDR3 sequences, 48% of which are singletons. The authors sequenced patients whose flow cytometry had shown CD8+CD57+ cell expansion.

The V and J genes are TRBV11-2 and TRBJ2-3; 7 bases match TRBD2. The source material was sorted CD4+, CD8+, or CD8+CD57+ T cells (not recorded which) from PBMCs. The sequence was collected from a human donor with aplastic anemia. CDR3 nucleotides: TGTGCCAGCGTCCGAGGTAGCGGGCCACCCACAGATACGCAGTATTTT. Translation gives CASVRGSGPPTDTQYF.